This T cell receptor beta chain stems from a study of control samples from healthy donors and cancer patients. The CDR3 runs 16 residues. V was trimmed by 6 bases and J by 6 bases, leaving 18 bases between them. Germline loops: CDR1 MDHEN, CDR2 SYDVKM. The table came from immunoSEQ multiplex PCR; TCRdb's copy has only in-frame clones and leaves some out. The table includes 70,000 to 100,000 clones, roughly nine tenths detected once. The receptor comes from a woman aged 55-75 years in good health. Sequencing was performed on blood. The rearrangement links TRBV28 to TRBJ1-6, with D possibly TRBD1 on 5 matching bases. CDR3 sequence reads: CASSPGRRTGNSPLHF. The CDR3 DNA follows: TGTGCCAGCAGCCCGGGACGGAGGACGGGTAATTCACCCCTCCACTTT.